This T cell receptor beta chain originates from a study of blood T cells in healthy people across ages. The study, taken as a whole, reports: Diversity of TCR beta per million T cells declined in a roughly linear way with age. Long-lived donors exceeded aged donors in naive CD4+ cells and diversity.

With regard to this clonotype: Its antigen is not known.

Those donating, healthy Caucasian individuals from Russia, were aged roughly 6 to 90. For the second PCR, which ran for 7 to 11 cycles, a sample-barcoded 5' primer and a J-beta primer mix were used. A template-switch adaptor containing 12 random nucleotides labeled each cDNA molecule. TCRdb ran MiXCR on the 5' RACE reads and lists one entry per CDR3 protein. Here the sample spans approximately 790,000 distinct CDR3 sequences, around 62% being singletons. This CDR3 has 12 amino acids. Per the germline V gene, CDR1 is DFQATT and CDR2 is SNEGSKA (reference sequence). Trimming removed 6 bases from V and 5 bases from J, with 10 bases in between.

The receptor's source is a man aged 25-45 years in good health. The V and J genes are TRBV20-1 and TRBJ1-4; D call uncertain. Material for sequencing was blood. CDR3 protein: CSAVAWNEKLFF. The CDR3 DNA is TGCAGTGCCGTCGCGTGGAATGAAAAACTGTTTTTT.